Below are 28 T cell receptor beta chains sequenced from a single sample in a study of tumor-infiltrating lymphocytes in primary liver carcinoma. For each extraction, RNA and DNA were obtained together from about 20-30 mg of unsorted bulk tissue. The template, 450 to 650 ng total RNA, yielded TCR beta cDNA made with a constant-region primer. Slightly modified ARM-PCR, run as three nested multiplex PCR rounds, produced the TCR beta libraries. It was with TRBV1-TRBV30 forward primers and a C-beta reverse primer that the first two PCR rounds were run, at approximately 10 cycles each. TCRdb re-analysed the multiplex PCR reads in MiXCR, keeping a single row per CDR3 protein. The sample shows around 54,000 distinct CDR3 sequences, over 70% of them seen only once. Sequencing was carried out using liver tumor tissue from sampling region 2. Specified subset: tumor region T2, inferior pole. These receptors were obtained from a man aged 40-49 years with primary liver carcinoma and hepatitis B virus infection.

Comment on this clonotype: The missing conserved phenylalanine or tryptophan at the end of this CDR3 makes a read error likely. The chain carries TRBV27 and TRBJ1-4; possible D gene TRBD1, 5 bases. CDR3 size: 14 residues. Between the trimmed V and J ends, which lost 3 bases and 6 bases, there was a span of 11 bases. Germline CDR1 MNHEY, CDR2 SMNVEV (reference sequence). The CDR3 nucleotides are TGTGCCAGCAGTTTTCTGGGGCAGGATGAAAAACTGTTTTTA. Protein product: CASSFLGQDEKLFL.

In regard to this clonotype: At one end the junction does not follow the germline gene, possibly because of a read error. The chain combines TRBV11-2 with TRBJ2-3; D may be TRBD2 (5 bases). The CDR3 runs to 15 residues. CDR1 and CDR2 (germline): SGHAT, FQNNGV. The CDR3: CTSSFQASSRDMQYF. CDR3 DNA sequence: TGTACCAGCAGTTTTCAGGCTTCTAGCAGAGATATGCAGTATTTT.

The rearrangement uses TRBV6-5 and TRBJ1-6; TRBD1 might be the D (5 bases). Germline CDR1 and CDR2: MNHEY and SVGAGI. The V end was cut by 8 bases, the J end by 8 bases, with 19 bases between. This CDR3 is 15 amino acids long. The CDR3 reads CASQGRVIDYSPLHF. The CDR3 region has the DNA TGTGCCAGCCAGGGTAGGGTAATAGATTATTCACCCCTCCACTTT.

V usage is TRBV12-3 or TRBV12-4 and J usage is TRBJ2-1; D is perhaps TRBD2 (6 bases). V was trimmed by 9 bases and J by 8 bases, leaving 20 bases between them. The CDR3 is 14 residues long. CDR3 DNA sequence: TGTGCCAGTAGCCCAAGACTAGATCTCGATGAGCAGTTCTTC. Amino acid sequence: CASSPRLDLDEQFF.

This clonotype was counted many times. V usage is TRBV28 and J usage is TRBJ1-2; weak D call: TRBD1 (6 bases). Germline V gives CDR1 MDHEN, CDR2 SYDVKM. The CDR3 runs 15 residues. Trimming stripped 11 bases from V and 3 bases from J, with 22 bases between. The DNA of the CDR3 is TGTGCCTCCTACTCGAGGGGGTTCCTCGACTATGGCTACACCTTC. It translates to CASYSRGFLDYGYTF.

Details on this clonotype: One base away lies a much larger clone, so this may be a sequencing read error. Given the absence of the conserved phenylalanine or tryptophan at the CDR3 end, a read error is likely. The chain combines TRBV28 with TRBJ1-6; a weak D match, TRBD1 (6 bases). The germline V gene has CDR1 MDHEN and CDR2 SYDVKM. Trimming took 5 bases from V and 0 from J, leaving 17 bases between them. The CDR3 extends over 18 amino acids. CDR3 DNA sequence: TGTGCCAGCAGTGGGGTCAGGGACATGAGCTCCTATAATTCACCCCTCCACTAT. Protein sequence: CASSGVRDMSSYNSPLHY.

In the case of this clonotype: At one of its ends the junction is not consistent with the germline gene, which may arise from a read error. V and J are TRBV14 and TRBJ2-5; the D is unclear. The germline gives CDR1 SGHDN, CDR2 FVKESK. The CDR3 totals 17 residues. The DNA of the CDR3 is TGTGCCATCAGCCAAGACCACGCCCCGGAATCCCAAGAGACCCAGTACTTC. Translation: CAISQDHAPESQETQYF. The full variable domain, its missing parts supplied by reference TRBV14 and TRBJ2-5, is EAGVTQFPSHSVIEKGQTVTLRCDPISGHDNLYWYRRVMGKEIKFLLHFVKESKQDESGMPNNRFLAERTGGTYSTLKVQPAELEDSGVYFCAISQDHAPESQETQYFGPGTRLLVL.

Note on this clonotype: A much more abundant neighbour one base away suggests this may be a read error. This chain uses TRBV5-6 with TRBJ2-3; D is unclear. The germline V gene has CDR1 SGHDT and CDR2 YYEEEE. CDR3 length equals 15 residues. V lost 5 bases to trimming and J lost 2 bases, with 15 bases between them. The CDR3 region is CASSYNWAYTDTQYF. DNA of the CDR3: TGTGCCAGCAGTTATAACTGGGCCTACACAGATACGCAGTATTTT.

This clonotype appeared a few times. Since a much larger clone is just one base distant, this may be a read error. The V and J genes are TRBV30 and TRBJ2-7; D could derive from TRBD1 or TRBD2 (5 bases each). The CDR3 runs to 14 residues. In germline, CDR1 is GTSNPN, CDR2 SVGIG (reference sequence). CDR3 coding DNA: TGTGCCGGGGGACGGGGACGGTCGCCCTACGAGCAGCACTTC. This translates into CAGGRGRSPYEQHF.

This clonotype was counted at least ten times. A much larger clone sits a single nucleotide away, making a read error possible. This CDR3 is CSVSQVYNGQFF. Written as DNA, the CDR3 is TGCAGCGTTTCACAGGTCTACAATGGGCAGTTCTTC. The chain links TRBV29-1 to TRBJ2-1, with D possibly matching TRBD1 (5 bases). The CDR3 covers 12 residues. The germline V gene encodes CDR1 SQVTM and CDR2 ANQGSEA.

This clonotype was observed many times. The V and J genes are TRBV7-9 and TRBJ2-5; weak D call: TRBD1 (5 bases). The CDR3 totals 15 residues. Trimming stripped 5 bases from V and 4 bases from J, with 17 bases between. Germline V gene data show CDR1 as SEHNR and CDR2 as FQNEAQ (reference sequence). CDR3 sequence (DNA): TGTGCCAGCAGCCCTCGCCAGGGTAGTAGAGAGACCCAGTACTTC. Translating gives CASSPRQGSRETQYF.

A note on this clonotype: An end of the junction does not agree with germline; a read error may underlie this. The genes are TRBV12-3 or TRBV12-4 and TRBJ2-7; a possible D gene is TRBD1 (5 bases). The CDR3 is 14 amino acids. In DNA form, the CDR3 reads TGTGGCAGCAGTCCTCACAGGCTATCCTACGAGCAGTACTTC. It encodes CGSSPHRLSYEQYF.

This chain links TRBV11-2 with TRBJ2-7, with 9 bases that match TRBD1. V trimming: 4 bases; J trimming: 10 bases; junction bases outside the gene matches: 14. Germline loops: CDR1 SGHAT, CDR2 FQNNGV. The CDR3 runs 15 residues. As DNA, the CDR3 is TGTGCCAGCAGCTCTACAGGGGGCCGGAGGCGCGAACAGTACTTC. Translated, it gives CASSSTGGRRREQYF.

As regards this clonotype: Possible read error: a much larger clone is one base away. V is TRBV25-1 and J is TRBJ1-6; D gene unclear. Germline V gives CDR1 MGHDK, CDR2 SYGVNS. Trimming removed 2 bases at V and 9 bases at J, with 8 bases between. The CDR3 has 13 amino acids. The CDR3 region has the DNA TGTGCCAGCAGTGAACACGGGTGTTCACCCCTCCACTTT. This encodes CASSEHGCSPLHF. The full variable domain, completed using reference TRBV25-1 and TRBJ1-6, is EADIYQTPRYLVIGTGKKITLECSQTMGHDKMYWYQQDPGMELHLIHYSYGVNSTEKGDLSSESTVSRIRTEHFPLTLESARPSHTSQYLCASSEHGCSPLHFGNGTRLTVT.

The chain couples TRBV2 to TRBJ1-4, with D perhaps TRBD1 (6 bases). Germline V gives CDR1 SNHLY, CDR2 FYNNEI. This CDR3 spans 13 amino acids. The CDR3 coding sequence is TGTCCCATCTCAGACAGGCATAATGAAAAACTGTTTTTT. Translating it yields CPISDRHNEKLFF.

With respect to this clonotype: The missing conserved phenylalanine or tryptophan at the end of this CDR3 makes a read error likely. In DNA form, the CDR3 reads TGCAGCGTGGGGCCTCCTTCCAGTTCCTACAATGAACAGTTCTTA. Translated, it gives CSVGPPSSSYNEQFL. This chain links TRBV29-1 with TRBJ2-1, with a weak D call TRBD1 (5 bases). The V gene's germline CDR1 is SQVTM and CDR2 ANQGSEA. The CDR3 sequence is 15 residues long.

This clonotype has only one observation. This CDR3 reads CASNGGGETQYF. In DNA form, the CDR3 reads TGTGCCAGCAATGGAGGGGGCGAGACCCAGTACTTC. The V call is TRBV2, the J call TRBJ2-5, with D perhaps TRBD1 (7 bases). This CDR3 has 12 amino acids. Trimming left V 7 bases short and J 5 bases short, with 11 bases between. Germline CDR1 is SNHLY and CDR2 is FYNNEI.

The chain combines TRBV5-4 with TRBJ2-4; D remains unclear. Between the trimmed V and J ends, which lost 4 bases and 0 bases, there was a span of 8 bases. Germline V CDR1 and CDR2: SGHNT, YYREEE (reference sequence). The CDR3 runs 14 residues. The CDR3 DNA follows: TGTGCCAGCAGCCCATTTCTAGCCAAAAACATTCAGTACTTC. Its translation: CASSPFLAKNIQYF.

This clonotype has a single count. The germline gene is not matched at one end of the junction; a read error may be the cause. The V call is TRBV19, the J call TRBJ2-1, with TRBD1 as a possible D gene (6 bases). The CDR3 sequence is 15 residues long. The germline V gene encodes CDR1 LNHDA and CDR2 SQIVND (reference sequence). CDR3 residues: CASSPVTGSYNELFF. The CDR3 region has the DNA TGTGCCAGTAGTCCAGTAACAGGGTCCTACAATGAGCTGTTCTTC.

As for this clonotype: Germline and junction disagree at one end, which may indicate a read error. The chain has TRBV12-3 or TRBV12-4 and TRBJ1-5; D remains ambiguous. The CDR3 loop spans 11 amino acids. CDR3 in DNA: TGTGCCGGCAGTTTAGATCAGCCCCAACATTTT. Protein sequence: CAGSLDQPQHF.

Notes on this clonotype: The CDR3 does not end in the conserved phenylalanine or tryptophan, so this is likely a read error. The chain carries TRBV6-1 and TRBJ2-3, with a tentative D call TRBD2 (6 bases). Germline CDR1 is MNHNS and CDR2 is SASEGT. CDR3 length: 16 amino acids. DNA of the CDR3: TGTGCCAGCAGTCAATCAGCGGGTTTAACAACAGATAGGCAGTATTAT. Its protein product is CASSQSAGLTTDRQYY.

A remark on this clonotype: An end of the junction does not agree with germline; a read error may underlie this. V and J are TRBV12-3 or TRBV12-4 and TRBJ2-3; TRBD2 aligns across 12 bases. The CDR3 is 15 amino acids. The CDR3: CASSKLAGGGDTQYF. CDR3 DNA sequence: TGTGCCAGCAGTAAACTAGCGGGAGGAGGAGATACACAGTATTTT.

This chain links TRBV6-5 with TRBJ1-6, with 8 bases matching TRBD1. The CDR3 spans 15 residues. J was trimmed by 6 bases and V by 10 bases; bases with no gene match: 11. From germline, CDR1 is MNHEY and CDR2 SVGAGI. This chain's CDR3 is CANSLTGDPNSPLHF. The CDR3 DNA follows: TGTGCCAATAGTTTGACAGGGGATCCTAATTCACCCCTCCACTTT.

This clonotype was seen a few times. At one end the junction does not follow the germline gene, possibly because of a read error. The chain has TRBV5-4 and TRBJ2-7; D not certain. The CDR3 is 14 amino acids. Looked up from germline, CDR1 is SGHNT and CDR2 is YYREEE (reference sequence). The chain's CDR3 is CASSLSGKSHEQYF. The CDR3 DNA is TGTGCCAGCAGCTTGTCTGGGAAATCCCACGAGCAGTATTTC.

In regard to this clonotype: The junction departs from germline at one end; a sequencing error may be responsible. The J gene is TRBJ1-1, the V gene TRBV5-6; D uncertain. CDR1 is SGHDT and CDR2 is YYEEEE in the germline V gene. This CDR3 has 15 amino acids. The CDR3 loop reads CASSLPDNMNTEAFF. DNA for the CDR3: TGTGCCAGTAGCTTGCCAGACAACATGAACACTGAAGCTTTCTTT.

Only a few counts were recorded for this clonotype. A much larger clone sits a single nucleotide away, making a read error possible. The rearrangement links TRBV28 to TRBJ2-7; 9 bases fit TRBD1. V gave up 5 bases and J gave up 0 bases; unmatched junction bases: 8. The CDR3 runs to 16 residues. CDR1 is MDHEN, CDR2 SYDVKM, per germline. The CDR3 bases are TGTGCCAGCAGTGTTCCCGGGACAGGGCTCTCCTACGAGCAGTACTTC. It codes for CASSVPGTGLSYEQYF.

This clonotype appeared a single time. Its ends do not fully match the called genes, so a read error is possible. This sequence joins TRBV11-1 and TRBJ2-5; 8 positions agree with TRBD2. Germline loops: CDR1 SGHAT, CDR2 FQDESV (reference sequence). The CDR3 loop spans 14 amino acids. As DNA, the CDR3 is TGTGCAAGCAGTGCGGGGGGACCTCAAGGGGCCCAGTACTTC. It is translated as CASSAGGPQGAQYF. Combining the CDR3 with reference TRBV11-1 and TRBJ2-5 gives the whole variable domain EAEVAQSPRYKITEKSQAVAFWCDPISGHATLYWYRQILGQGPELLVQFQDESVVDDSQLPKDRFSAERLKGVDSTLKIQPAELGDSAMYLCASSAGGPQGAQYFGPGTRLLVL.

A word on this clonotype: A junction end diverges from the germline sequence, so it may reflect a read error. J is TRBJ1-2 and V is TRBV4-1; perhaps TRBD1 as D (5 bases). The CDR3 runs 15 residues. Germline values: CDR1 MGHRA, CDR2 YSYEKL. CDR3 bases: TGCGCCAGCAGCCAAATAACAGGAACTAACTATGGCTACACCTTT. Protein: CASSQITGTNYGYTF.